This TCR beta chain was profiled in a study of blood T cell repertoires in COVID-19. The CDR3 runs 16 residues. Trimming removed 4 bases from V and 7 bases from J, with 23 bases in between. CDR1 and CDR2 (germline): SGDLS, YYNGEE. Some clones are missing from TCRdb's copy, which holds only in-frame ones; the method was immunoSEQ multiplex PCR. Of some 150,000 clones in the sample, just under 85% are singletons; the top ten hold about 3%. The rearrangement uses TRBV9 and TRBJ1-1, with a weak D call TRBD1 (6 bases). Material for sequencing was peripheral blood. This TCR came from a woman in her thirties or forties with active or convalescent COVID-19. CDR3: CASSPHQGPMVGEAFF. DNA of the CDR3: TGTGCCAGCAGCCCCCACCAGGGGCCTATGGTGGGTGAAGCTTTCTTT.